This T cell receptor (beta chain) is drawn from a study of CD8+ T cells in alopecia areata. Study summary: Treated patients were given 5 to 10 mg oral tofacitinib twice daily.

PBMC-derived CD4+ and CD8+ T cells were sorted. Germline lookup yields CDR1 SGDLS and CDR2 YYNGEE. The ends lost 2 bases at V and 0 bases at J; junction bases unmatched: 3. The CDR3 sequence is 15 residues long. Extracted from the samples, RNA was reverse transcribed into cDNA to serve as the sequencing template. Sequenced by immunoSEQ multiplex PCR; TCRdb stores in-frame clones only, minus some. The sample contains 120,000 or so clones, roughly 58% of which appear only once. This chain connects TRBV9 to TRBJ2-7, with TRBD2 matching 9 bases. The sequencing here drew on CD4+ T cells sorted from blood, taken at week 0. The TCR sequence derives from a human donor with alopecia areata. CDR3 loop: CASSVSGGSSYEQYF. The CDR3 DNA follows: TGTGCCAGCAGCGTCAGCGGGGGGAGCTCCTACGAGCAGTACTTC. The full variable domain, its missing parts supplied by reference TRBV9 and TRBJ2-7, is DSGVTQTPKHLITATGQRVTLRCSPRSGDLSVYWYQQSLDQGLQFLIQYYNGEERAKGNILERFSAQQFPDLHSELNLSSLELGDSALYFCASSVSGGSSYEQYFGPGTRLTVT.